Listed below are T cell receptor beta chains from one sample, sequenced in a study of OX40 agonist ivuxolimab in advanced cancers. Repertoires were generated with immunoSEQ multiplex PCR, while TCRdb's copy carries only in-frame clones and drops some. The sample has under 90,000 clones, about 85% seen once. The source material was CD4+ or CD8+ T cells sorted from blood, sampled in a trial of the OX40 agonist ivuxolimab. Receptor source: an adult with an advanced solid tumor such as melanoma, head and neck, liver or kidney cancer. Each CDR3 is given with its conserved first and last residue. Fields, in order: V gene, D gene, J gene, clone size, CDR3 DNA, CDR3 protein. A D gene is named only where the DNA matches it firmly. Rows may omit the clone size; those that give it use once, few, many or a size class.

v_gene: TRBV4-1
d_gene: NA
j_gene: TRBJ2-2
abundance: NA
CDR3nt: TGCGCCAGCAGGCGGGCCCTGAACACCGGGGAGCTGTTTTTT
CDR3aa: CASRRALNTGELFF

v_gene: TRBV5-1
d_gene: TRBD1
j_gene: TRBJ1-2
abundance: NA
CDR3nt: TGCGCCAGCAGCTTGGAGGGACAGGGTGGCTATGGCTACACCTTC
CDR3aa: CASSLEGQGGYGYTF

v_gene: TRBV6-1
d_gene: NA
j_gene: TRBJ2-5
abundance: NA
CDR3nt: TGTGCCAGCAGAGGCCTAGAGACCCAGTACTTC
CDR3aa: CASRGLETQYF

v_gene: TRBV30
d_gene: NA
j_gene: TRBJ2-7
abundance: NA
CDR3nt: TGTGCCTGGAGTCCCCGGAACGAGCAGTACTTC
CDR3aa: CAWSPRNEQYF

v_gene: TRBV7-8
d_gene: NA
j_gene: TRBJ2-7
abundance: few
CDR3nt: TGTGCCAGCAGCGGAATTGCCGGTGGCGGCTCCTACGAGCAGTACTTC
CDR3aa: CASSGIAGGGSYEQYF

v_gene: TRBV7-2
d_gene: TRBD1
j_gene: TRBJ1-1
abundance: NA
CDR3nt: TGTGCCAGCAGCCCGGGACAGGGGCTGGAAGCTTTCTTT
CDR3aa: CASSPGQGLEAFF

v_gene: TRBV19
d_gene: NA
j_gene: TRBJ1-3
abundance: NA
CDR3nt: TGTGCCAGTAGTACCCCCGACAGGTCTGGAAACACCATATATTTT
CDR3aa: CASSTPDRSGNTIYF

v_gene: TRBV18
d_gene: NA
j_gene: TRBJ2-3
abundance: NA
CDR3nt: TGTGCCAGCTCACTAACCTCAATTGAAGGGGCGCAGCAGTATTTT
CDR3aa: CASSLTSIEGAQQYF

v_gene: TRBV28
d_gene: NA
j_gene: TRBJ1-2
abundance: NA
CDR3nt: TGTGCCAGCAGTTTAGGACAGAACGGCTATGGCTACACCTTC
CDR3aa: CASSLGQNGYGYTF

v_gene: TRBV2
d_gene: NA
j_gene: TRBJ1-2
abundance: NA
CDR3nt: TGTGCCAGCAGTGAAGGAACAGACTTCTGGGGGTACACCTTC
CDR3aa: CASSEGTDFWGYTF

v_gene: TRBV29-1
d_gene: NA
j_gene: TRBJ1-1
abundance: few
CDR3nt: TGCAGCGTTGAATACATTGTCACTGAAGCTTTCTTT
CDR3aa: CSVEYIVTEAFF

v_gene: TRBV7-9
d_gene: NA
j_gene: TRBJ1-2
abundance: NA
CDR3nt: TGTGCCAGCCGTTTGTCCCGGGACACGGCCGGGGGCTACACCTTC
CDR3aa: CASRLSRDTAGGYTF

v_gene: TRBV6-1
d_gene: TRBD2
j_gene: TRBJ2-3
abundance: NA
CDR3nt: TGTGCCAGCAGTGAAGCGCCCACCACTGGGGGGGCAGATACGCAGTATTTT
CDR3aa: CASSEAPTTGGADTQYF

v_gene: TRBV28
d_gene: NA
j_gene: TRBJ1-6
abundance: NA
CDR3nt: TGTGCCAGCACCAGACAGTATAATTCACCCCTCCACTTT
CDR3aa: CASTRQYNSPLHF

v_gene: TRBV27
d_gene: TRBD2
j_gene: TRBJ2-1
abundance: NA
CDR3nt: TGTGCCAGCAGTTCTGGGACTAGCGGGAGAGTGAGTGAGCAGTTCTTC
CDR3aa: CASSSGTSGRVSEQFF

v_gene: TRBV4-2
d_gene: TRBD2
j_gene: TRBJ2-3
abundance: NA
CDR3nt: TGTGCCAGCAGCCAAGGCCCACTAGCGGGACCCCGGGGGGATACGCAGTATTTT
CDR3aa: CASSQGPLAGPRGDTQYF

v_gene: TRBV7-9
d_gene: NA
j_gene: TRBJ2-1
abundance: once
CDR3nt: TGTGCCAGCAGCCTCACTGACCTTTACAATGAGCAGTTCTTC
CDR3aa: CASSLTDLYNEQFF

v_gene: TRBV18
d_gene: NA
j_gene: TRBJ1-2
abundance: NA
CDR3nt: TGTGCCAGCTCACCGAGCCAGGGGAACTATGGCTACACCTTC
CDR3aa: CASSPSQGNYGYTF